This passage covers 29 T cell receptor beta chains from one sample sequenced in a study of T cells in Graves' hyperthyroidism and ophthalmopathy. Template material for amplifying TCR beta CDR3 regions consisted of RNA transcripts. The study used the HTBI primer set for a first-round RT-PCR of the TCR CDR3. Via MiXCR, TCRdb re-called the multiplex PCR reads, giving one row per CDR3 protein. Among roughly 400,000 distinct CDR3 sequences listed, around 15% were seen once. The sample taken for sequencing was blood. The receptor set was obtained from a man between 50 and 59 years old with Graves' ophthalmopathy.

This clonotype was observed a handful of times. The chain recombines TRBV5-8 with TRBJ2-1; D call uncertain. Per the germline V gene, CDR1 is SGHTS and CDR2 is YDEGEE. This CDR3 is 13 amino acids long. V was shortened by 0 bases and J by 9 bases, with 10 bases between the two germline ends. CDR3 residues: CASSLEASGEQFF. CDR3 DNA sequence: TGTGCCAGCAGCTTGGAGGCTTCTGGTGAGCAGTTCTTC.

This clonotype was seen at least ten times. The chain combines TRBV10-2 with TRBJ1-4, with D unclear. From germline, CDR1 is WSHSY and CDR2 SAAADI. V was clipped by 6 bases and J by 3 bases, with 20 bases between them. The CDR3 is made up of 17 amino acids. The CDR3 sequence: CASRGIETEVANEKLFF. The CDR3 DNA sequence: TGCGCCAGCAGGGGGATTGAGACTGAGGTGGCTAATGAAAAACTGTTTTTT.

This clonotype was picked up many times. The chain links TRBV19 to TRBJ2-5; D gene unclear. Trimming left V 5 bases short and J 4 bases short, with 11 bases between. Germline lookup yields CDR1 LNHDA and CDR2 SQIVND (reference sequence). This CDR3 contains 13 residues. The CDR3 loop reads CASSPSALETQYF. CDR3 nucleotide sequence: TGTGCCAGTAGTCCCAGCGCGTTAGAGACCCAGTACTTC.

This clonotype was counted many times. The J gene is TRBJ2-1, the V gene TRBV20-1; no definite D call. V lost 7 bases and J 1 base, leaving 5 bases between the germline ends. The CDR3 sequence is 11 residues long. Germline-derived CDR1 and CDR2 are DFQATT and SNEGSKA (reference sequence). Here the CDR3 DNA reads TGCAGTGGCAGATCCTACAATGAGCAGTTCTTC. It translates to CSGRSYNEQFF.

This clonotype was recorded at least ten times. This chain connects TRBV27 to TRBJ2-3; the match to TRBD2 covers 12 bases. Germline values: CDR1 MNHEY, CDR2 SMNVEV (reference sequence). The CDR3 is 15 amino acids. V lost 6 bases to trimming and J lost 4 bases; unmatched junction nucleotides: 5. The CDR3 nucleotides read TGTGCCAGCAGGACTAGCGGGAGTCCGGCAGATACGCAGTATTTT. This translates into CASRTSGSPADTQYF.

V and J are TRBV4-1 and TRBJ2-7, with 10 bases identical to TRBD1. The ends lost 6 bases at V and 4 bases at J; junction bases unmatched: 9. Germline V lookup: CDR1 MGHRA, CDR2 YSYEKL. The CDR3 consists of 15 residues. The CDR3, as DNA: TGCGCCAGCAGTAACGGGGGACAGGGGATATACGAGCAGTACTTC. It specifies CASSNGGQGIYEQYF.

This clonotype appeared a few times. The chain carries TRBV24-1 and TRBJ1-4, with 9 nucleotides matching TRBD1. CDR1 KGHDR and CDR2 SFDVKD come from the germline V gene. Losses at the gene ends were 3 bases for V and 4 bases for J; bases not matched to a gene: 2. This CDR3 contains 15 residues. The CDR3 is CATSDPTGGNEKLFF. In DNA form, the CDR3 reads TGTGCCACCAGTGATCCGACAGGGGGTAATGAAAAACTGTTTTTT.

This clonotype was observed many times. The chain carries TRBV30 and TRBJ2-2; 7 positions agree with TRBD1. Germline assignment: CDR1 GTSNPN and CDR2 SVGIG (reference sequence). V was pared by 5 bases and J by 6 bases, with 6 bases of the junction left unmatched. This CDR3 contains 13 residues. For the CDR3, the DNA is TGTGCCTGGGGCAGGGGGACACCCGGGGAGCTGTTTTTT. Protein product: CAWGRGTPGELFF.

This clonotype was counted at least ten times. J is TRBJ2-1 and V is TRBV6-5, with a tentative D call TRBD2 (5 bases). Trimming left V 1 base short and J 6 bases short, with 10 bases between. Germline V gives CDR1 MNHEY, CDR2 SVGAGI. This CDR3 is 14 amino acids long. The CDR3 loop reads CASSYLRESNEQFF. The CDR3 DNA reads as TGTGCCAGCAGTTACTTGAGGGAATCCAATGAGCAGTTCTTC.

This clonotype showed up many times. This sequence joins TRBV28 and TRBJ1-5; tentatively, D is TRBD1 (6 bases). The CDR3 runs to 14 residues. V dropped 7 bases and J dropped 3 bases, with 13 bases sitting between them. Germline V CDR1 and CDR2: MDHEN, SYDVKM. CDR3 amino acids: CASIPRGYNQPQHF. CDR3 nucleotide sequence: TGTGCCAGCATCCCCAGGGGATACAATCAGCCCCAGCATTTT.

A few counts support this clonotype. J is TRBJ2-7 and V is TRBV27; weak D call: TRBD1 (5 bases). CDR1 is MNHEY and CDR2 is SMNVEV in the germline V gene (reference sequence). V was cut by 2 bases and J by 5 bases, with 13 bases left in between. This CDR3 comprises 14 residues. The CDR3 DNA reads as TGTGCCAGCAGTTTACGGCAGGGCTTCGACGAGCAGTACTTC. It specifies CASSLRQGFDEQYF.

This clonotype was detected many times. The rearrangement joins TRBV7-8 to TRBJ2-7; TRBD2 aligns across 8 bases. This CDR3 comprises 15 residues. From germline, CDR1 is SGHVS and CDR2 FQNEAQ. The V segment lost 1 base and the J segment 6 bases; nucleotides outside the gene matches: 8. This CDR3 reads CASSLEGLGSGEQYF. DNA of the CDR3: TGTGCCAGCAGCTTAGAGGGACTAGGATCGGGCGAGCAGTACTTC.

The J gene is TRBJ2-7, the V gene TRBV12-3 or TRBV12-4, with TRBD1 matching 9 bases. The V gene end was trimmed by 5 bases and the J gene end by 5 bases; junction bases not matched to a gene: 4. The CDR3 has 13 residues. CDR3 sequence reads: CASSTGGMDEQYF. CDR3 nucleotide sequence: TGTGCCAGCAGTACAGGGGGCATGGACGAGCAGTACTTC.

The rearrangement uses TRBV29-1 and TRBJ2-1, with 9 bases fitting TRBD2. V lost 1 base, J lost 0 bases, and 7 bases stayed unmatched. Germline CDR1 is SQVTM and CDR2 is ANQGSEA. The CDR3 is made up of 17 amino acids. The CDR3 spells CSVEGGGGVSSYNEQFF. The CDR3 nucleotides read TGCAGCGTTGAAGGGGGCGGGGGGGTTAGCTCCTACAATGAGCAGTTCTTC.

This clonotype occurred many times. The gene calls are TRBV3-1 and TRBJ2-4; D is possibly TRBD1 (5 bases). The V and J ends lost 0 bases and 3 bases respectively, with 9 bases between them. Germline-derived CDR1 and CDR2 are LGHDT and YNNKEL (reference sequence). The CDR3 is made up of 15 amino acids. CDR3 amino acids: CASSQDGHHKNIQYF. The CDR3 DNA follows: TGTGCCAGCAGCCAAGATGGACACCACAAAAACATTCAGTACTTC.

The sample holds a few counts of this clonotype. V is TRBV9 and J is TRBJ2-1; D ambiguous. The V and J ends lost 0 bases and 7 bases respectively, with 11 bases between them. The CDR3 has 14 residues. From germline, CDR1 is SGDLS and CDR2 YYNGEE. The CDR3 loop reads CASSVESLWNEQFF. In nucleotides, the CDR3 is TGTGCCAGCAGCGTAGAATCCTTGTGGAATGAGCAGTTCTTC.

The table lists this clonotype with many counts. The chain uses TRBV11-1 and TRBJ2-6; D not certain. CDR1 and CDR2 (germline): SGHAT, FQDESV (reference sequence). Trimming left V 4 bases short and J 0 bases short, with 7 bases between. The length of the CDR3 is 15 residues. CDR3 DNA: TGTGCCAGCAGCTGGAAAGTCTCTGGGGCCAACGTCCTGACTTTC. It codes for CASSWKVSGANVLTF. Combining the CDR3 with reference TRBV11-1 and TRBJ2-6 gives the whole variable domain EAEVAQSPRYKITEKSQAVAFWCDPISGHATLYWYRQILGQGPELLVQFQDESVVDDSQLPKDRFSAERLKGVDSTLKIQPAELGDSAMYLCASSWKVSGANVLTFGAGSRLTVL.

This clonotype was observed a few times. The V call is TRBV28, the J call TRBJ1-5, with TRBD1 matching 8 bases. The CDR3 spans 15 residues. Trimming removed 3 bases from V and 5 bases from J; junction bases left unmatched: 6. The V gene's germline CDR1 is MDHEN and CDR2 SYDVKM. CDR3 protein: CASSFQGASYQPQHF. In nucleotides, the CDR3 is TGTGCCAGCAGTTTTCAGGGGGCGAGTTATCAGCCCCAGCATTTT.

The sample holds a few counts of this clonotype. DNA for the CDR3: TGCGCCAGCAGCTACGACAGGGGATCCTACGAGCAGTACTTC. Protein product: CASSYDRGSYEQYF. This sequence joins TRBV5-1 and TRBJ2-7; the match to TRBD1 covers 8 bases. With 3 bases clipped from V and 1 base from J, the junction kept 3 bases outside the gene matches. Per the germline V gene, CDR1 is SGHRS and CDR2 is YFSETQ. CDR3 size: 14 residues.

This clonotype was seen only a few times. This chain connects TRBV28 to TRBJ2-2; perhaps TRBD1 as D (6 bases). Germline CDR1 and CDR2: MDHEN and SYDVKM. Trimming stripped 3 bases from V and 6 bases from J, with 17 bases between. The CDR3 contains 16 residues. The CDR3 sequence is CASSLRRTAQSGELFF. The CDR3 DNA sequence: TGTGCCAGCAGTTTGCGCAGGACAGCTCAGTCCGGGGAGCTGTTTTTT.

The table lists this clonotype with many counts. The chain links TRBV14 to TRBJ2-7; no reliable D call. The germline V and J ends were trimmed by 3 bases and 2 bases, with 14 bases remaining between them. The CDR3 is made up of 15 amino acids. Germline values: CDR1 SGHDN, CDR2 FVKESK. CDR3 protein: CASSQPVRVPYEQYF. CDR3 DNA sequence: TGTGCCAGCAGCCAGCCTGTTAGGGTACCCTACGAGCAGTACTTC.

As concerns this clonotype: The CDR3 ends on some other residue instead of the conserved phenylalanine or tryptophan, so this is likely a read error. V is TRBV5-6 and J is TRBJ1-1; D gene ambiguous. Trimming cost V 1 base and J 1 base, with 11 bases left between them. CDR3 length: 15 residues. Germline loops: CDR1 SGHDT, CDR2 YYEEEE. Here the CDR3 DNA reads TGTGCCAGCAGCTTGATCGTCAGCAAGAACACTGAAGCTTTCCTT. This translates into CASSLIVSKNTEAFL.

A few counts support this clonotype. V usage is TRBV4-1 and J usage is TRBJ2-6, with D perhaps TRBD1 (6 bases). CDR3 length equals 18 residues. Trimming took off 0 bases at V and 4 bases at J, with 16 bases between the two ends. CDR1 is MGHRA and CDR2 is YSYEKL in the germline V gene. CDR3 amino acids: CASSQDLVGAKGANVLTF. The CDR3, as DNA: TGCGCCAGCAGCCAAGATCTGGTGGGGGCGAAAGGGGCCAACGTCCTGACTTTC.

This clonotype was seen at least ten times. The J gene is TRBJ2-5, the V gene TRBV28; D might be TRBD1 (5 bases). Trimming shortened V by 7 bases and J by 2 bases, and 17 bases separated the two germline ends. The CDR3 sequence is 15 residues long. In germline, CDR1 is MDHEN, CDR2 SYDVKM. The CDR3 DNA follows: TGTGCCAGCACCCCACATTCCCGACAGCAAGAGACCCAGTACTTC. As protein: CASTPHSRQQETQYF.

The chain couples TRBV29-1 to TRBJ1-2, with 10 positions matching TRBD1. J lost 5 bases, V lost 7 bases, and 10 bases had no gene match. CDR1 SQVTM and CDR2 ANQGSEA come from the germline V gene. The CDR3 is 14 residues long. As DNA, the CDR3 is TGCAGCGGGGGGACCGGGGACAGGGGTTATGGCTACACCTTC. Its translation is CSGGTGDRGYGYTF. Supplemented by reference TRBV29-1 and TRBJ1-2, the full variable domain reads SAVISQKPSRDICQRGTSLTIQCQVDSQVTMMFWYRQQPGQSLTLIATANQGSEATYESGFVIDKFPISRPNLTFSTLTVSNMSPEDSSIYLCSGGTGDRGYGYTFGSGTRLTVV.

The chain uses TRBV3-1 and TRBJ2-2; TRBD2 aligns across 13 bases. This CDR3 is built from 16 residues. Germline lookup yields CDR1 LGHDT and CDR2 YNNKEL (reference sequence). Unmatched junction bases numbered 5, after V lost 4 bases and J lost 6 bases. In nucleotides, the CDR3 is TGTGCCAGCAGCCGCCTCGGACTAGCGGGAGCCGGGGAGCTGTTTTTT. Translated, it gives CASSRLGLAGAGELFF. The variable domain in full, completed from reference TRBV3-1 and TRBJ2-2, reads DTAVSQTPKYLVTQMGNDKSIKCEQNLGHDTMYWYKQDSKKFLKIMFSYNNKELIINETVPNRFSPKSPDKAHLNLHINSLELGDSAVYFCASSRLGLAGAGELFFGEGSRLTVL.

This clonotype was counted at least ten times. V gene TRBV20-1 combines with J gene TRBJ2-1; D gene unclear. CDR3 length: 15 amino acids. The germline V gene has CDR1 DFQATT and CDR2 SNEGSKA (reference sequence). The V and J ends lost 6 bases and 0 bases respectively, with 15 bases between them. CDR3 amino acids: CSALTRQSSYNEQFF. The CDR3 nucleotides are TGCAGTGCCCTGACTCGCCAGAGCTCCTACAATGAGCAGTTCTTC.

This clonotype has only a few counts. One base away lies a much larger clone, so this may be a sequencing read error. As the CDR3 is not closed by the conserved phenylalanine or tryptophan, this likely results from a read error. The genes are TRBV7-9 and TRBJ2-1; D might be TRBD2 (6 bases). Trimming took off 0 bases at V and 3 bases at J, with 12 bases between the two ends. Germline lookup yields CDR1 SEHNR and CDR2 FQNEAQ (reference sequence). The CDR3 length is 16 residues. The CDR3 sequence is CASSLARGGSYNEQFL. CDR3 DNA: TGTGCCAGCAGCTTAGCGCGGGGAGGAAGCTACAATGAGCAGTTCCTC.

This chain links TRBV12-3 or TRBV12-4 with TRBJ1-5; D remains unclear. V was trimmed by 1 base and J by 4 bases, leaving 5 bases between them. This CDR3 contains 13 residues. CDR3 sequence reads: CASSLDWNQPQHF. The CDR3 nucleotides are TGTGCCAGCAGTTTAGACTGGAATCAGCCCCAGCATTTT.